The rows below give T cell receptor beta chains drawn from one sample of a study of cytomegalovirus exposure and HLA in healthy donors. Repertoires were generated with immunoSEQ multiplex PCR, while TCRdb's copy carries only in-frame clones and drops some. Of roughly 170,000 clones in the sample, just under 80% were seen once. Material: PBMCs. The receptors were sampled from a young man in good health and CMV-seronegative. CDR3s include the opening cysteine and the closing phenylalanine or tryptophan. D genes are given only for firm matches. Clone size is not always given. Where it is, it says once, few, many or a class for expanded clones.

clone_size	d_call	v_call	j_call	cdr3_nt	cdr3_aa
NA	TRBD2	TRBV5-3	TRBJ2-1	TGTGCCAGAAGCCCTTCCCTAGCGGGGGGTAATGAGCAGTTCTTC	CARSPSLAGGNEQFF
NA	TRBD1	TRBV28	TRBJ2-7	TGTGCCAGCAGTTGGTACAGGGGTCCCCATCTGGAGCAGTACTTC	CASSWYRGPHLEQYF
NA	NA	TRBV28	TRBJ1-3	TGTGCCAGCCGGCTTACGGACAGCTCTGGAAACACCATATATTTT	CASRLTDSSGNTIYF
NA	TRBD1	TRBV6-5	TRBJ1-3	TGTGCCAGCAGTTACGGGACAGGAAACTCTGGAAACACCATATATTTT	CASSYGTGNSGNTIYF
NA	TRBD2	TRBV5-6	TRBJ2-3	TGTGCCAGCAGCTCAGAACGACTAGCAGCCCTCACGCAGTATTTT	CASSSERLAALTQYF
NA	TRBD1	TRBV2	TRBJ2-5	TGTGCCAGCAGTTTACAGGGGACCCAAGAGACCCAGTACTTC	CASSLQGTQETQYF
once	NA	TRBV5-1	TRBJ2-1	TGCGCCAGCAGCGTGGACGCAGCGGGCTACAATGAGCAGTTCTTC	CASSVDAAGYNEQFF
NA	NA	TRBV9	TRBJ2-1	TGTGCCAGCAGCCCGAGGGAGGAATACAATGAGCAGTTCTTC	CASSPREEYNEQFF
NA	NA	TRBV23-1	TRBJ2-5	TGCGCCAGCAGTCGAGCGGAGGGGGCTTTGGAGACCCAGTACTTC	CASSRAEGALETQYF
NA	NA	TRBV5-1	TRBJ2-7	TGCGCCAGCAGCTTGGGGCAGGGGACCGACGAGCAGTACTTC	CASSLGQGTDEQYF
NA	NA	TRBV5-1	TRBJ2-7	TGCGCAAGTGCCGCGGGACAGTTCGTGGAGCAGTACTTC	CASAAGQFVEQYF
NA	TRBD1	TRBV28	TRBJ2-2	TGTGCCAGCTGGGACAGGAGTAACACCGGGGAGCTGTTTTTT	CASWDRSNTGELFF
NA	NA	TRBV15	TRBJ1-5	TGTGCCACCAGCAGAGCCTCGTTTCAGCCCCAGCATTTT	CATSRASFQPQHF
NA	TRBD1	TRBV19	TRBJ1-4	TGTGCCAGTAGTATTTTCCCGCAGGGGGCAACTAATGAAAAACTGTTTTTT	CASSIFPQGATNEKLFF
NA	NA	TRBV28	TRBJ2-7	TGTGCCAGCAGGGCCCGGGGCTACGAGCAGTACTTC	CASRARGYEQYF
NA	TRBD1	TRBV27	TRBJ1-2	TGTGCCAGCAGTACAGGGACAGGTCGCTATGGCTACACCTTC	CASSTGTGRYGYTF
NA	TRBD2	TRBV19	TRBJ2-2	TGTGCCAGTAAAATCAGCGGGATGGGCAACACCGGGGAGCTGTTTTTT	CASKISGMGNTGELFF
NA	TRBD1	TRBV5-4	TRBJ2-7	TGTGCCAGCAGCTTGGGGCGGACAGGGGTTTACGAGCAGTACTTC	CASSLGRTGVYEQYF
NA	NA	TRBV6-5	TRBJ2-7	TGTGCCAGCTCCACTTCACAAACAGACTACGAGCAGTACTTC	CASSTSQTDYEQYF
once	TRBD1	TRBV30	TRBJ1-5	TGTGCCTGGAGTTTTGGACAGGGAAGCAATCAGCCCCAGCATTTT	CAWSFGQGSNQPQHF
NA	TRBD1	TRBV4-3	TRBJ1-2	TGCGCCAGCAGCCATGCGGGACAGGGGACTAACTATGGCTACACCTTC	CASSHAGQGTNYGYTF
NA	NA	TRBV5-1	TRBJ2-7	TGCGCCAGCAGCTTGTGGCAGTCATCCTACGAGCAGTACTTC	CASSLWQSSYEQYF
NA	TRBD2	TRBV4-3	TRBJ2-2	TGCGCCAGCAGCCAAGAAACGGCGGGGGGAGTCGGGGAGCTGTTTTTT	CASSQETAGGVGELFF
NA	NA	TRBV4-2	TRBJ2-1	TGTGCCAGCAGCCATGCTGACCGGGACAACTACAATGAGCAGTTCTTC	CASSHADRDNYNEQFF
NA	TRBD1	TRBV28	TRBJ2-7	TGTGCCAGCAGGACAGGGGGACTCGAGCAGTACTTC	CASRTGGLEQYF
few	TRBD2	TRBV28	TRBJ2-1	TGTGCCAGCAGCCAACCCGGGACTAGCGGTGGGGATGAGCAGTTCTTC	CASSQPGTSGGDEQFF
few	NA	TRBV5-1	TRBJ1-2	TGCGCCAGCAGGTCGGGCCGGGGGAAAGCTAACTATGGCTACACCTTC	CASRSGRGKANYGYTF
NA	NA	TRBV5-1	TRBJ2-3	TGCGCCAGCAGCACCGACGGGGGTTCTACAGATACGCAGTATTTT	CASSTDGGSTDTQYF
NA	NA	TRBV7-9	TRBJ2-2	TGTGCCAGCAGCTTACCTATCCCGGGACACTTTAACACCGGGGAGCTGTTTTTT	CASSLPIPGHFNTGELFF
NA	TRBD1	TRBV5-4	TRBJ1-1	TGTGCCAGCAGACGGGACAGCATGAACACTGAAGCTTTCTTT	CASRRDSMNTEAFF
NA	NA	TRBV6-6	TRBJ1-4	TGTGCCAGCAGTTACCGGGCAACTAATGAAAAACTGTTTTTT	CASSYRATNEKLFF
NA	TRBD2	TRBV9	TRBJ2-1	TGTGCCAGCAGCGTTAGCGGGAGGGTTCCGGATGAGCAGTTCTTC	CASSVSGRVPDEQFF
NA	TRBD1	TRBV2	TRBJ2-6	TGTGCCAGCACCCCGGACAGGGCCGGGGCCAACGTCCTGACTTTC	CASTPDRAGANVLTF
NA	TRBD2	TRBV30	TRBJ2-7	TGTGCCTGGAGTGTTTTCCAGCGGGATTCCTACGAGCAGTACTTC	CAWSVFQRDSYEQYF
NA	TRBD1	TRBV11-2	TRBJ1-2	TGTGCCAGCAGCTCGACAGGGGATGGCTACACCTTC	CASSSTGDGYTF
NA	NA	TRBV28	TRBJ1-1	TGTGCCAGCAGTTTACCGCGGGGGGTTAGCACTGAAGCTTTCTTT	CASSLPRGVSTEAFF
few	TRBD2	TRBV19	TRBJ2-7	TGTGCCAGTAGTCCCAAGCGGGGGGCTGACTACGAGCAGTACTTC	CASSPKRGADYEQYF
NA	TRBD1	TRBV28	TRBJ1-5	TGTGCCAGCAGTCCCCTGCGGACAGGGGGCAATCAGCCCCAGCATTTT	CASSPLRTGGNQPQHF
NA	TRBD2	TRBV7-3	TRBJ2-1	TGTGCCAGCAGCCCCCCAGGGCTAGCGGGGGGGTACAATGAGCAGTTCTTC	CASSPPGLAGGYNEQFF
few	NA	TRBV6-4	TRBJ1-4	TGTGCCAGCAGTGATCCCCACCTGAGGAATTCAACTAATGAAAAACTGTTTTTT	CASSDPHLRNSTNEKLFF
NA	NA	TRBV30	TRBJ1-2	TGTGCCTGGAGTGTAGTGGGGCTAAACTATGGCTACACCTTC	CAWSVVGLNYGYTF
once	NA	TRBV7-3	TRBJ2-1	TGTGCCAGCAGCTTAACCCTAGCGCCTGAGCAGTTCTTC	CASSLTLAPEQFF
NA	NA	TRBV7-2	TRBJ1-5	TGTGCCAGCTACGGCGGGGGGGGAATGGTCAATCAGCCCCAGCATTTT	CASYGGGGMVNQPQHF
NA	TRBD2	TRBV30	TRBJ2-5	TGTGCCTGGAGAACCGGGACTAGCGGTCCAGGGGAGACCCAGTACTTC	CAWRTGTSGPGETQYF
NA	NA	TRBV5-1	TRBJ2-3	TGCGCCAGTTACAGGGACATAACAGATACGCAGTATTTT	CASYRDITDTQYF
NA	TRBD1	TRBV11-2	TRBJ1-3	TGTGCCAGCAGCACCCGACAGGGGTTAAACACCATATATTTT	CASSTRQGLNTIYF
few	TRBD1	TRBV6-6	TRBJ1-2	TGTGCCAGCAGAGAGGGACAGGGGGTTGGCTATGGCTACACCTTC	CASREGQGVGYGYTF
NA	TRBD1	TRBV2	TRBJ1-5	TGTGCCAGCAGCCTCGCGGACAGGGACAATCAGCCCCAGCATTTT	CASSLADRDNQPQHF
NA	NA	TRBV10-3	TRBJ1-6	TGTGCCATCAGTGACAGAAGCTCCTATAATTCACCCCTCCACTTT	CAISDRSSYNSPLHF